This T cell receptor (beta chain) appears in the sequencing data of a study of blood T cell repertoires in COVID-19. The overall study: Specimens from acute and convalescent COVID-19 originated in the United States, Italy and Spain. PBMCs, B-cell-depleted T cells, or T cells provided the cDNA or gDNA that made up the material.

Looked up from germline, CDR1 is MNHEY and CDR2 is SMNVEV (reference sequence). Trimming removed 5 bases from V and 0 bases from J; junction bases left unmatched: 5. This CDR3 spans 16 amino acids. Original data processing: Amplified reference gene primers provided the basis for estimating nucleated cell counts. Generated by immunoSEQ multiplex PCR, the TCRdb table keeps only in-frame clones and is missing some. The DNA gave D and trimming, while V, J and clone size come from that table. This table holds roughly 250,000 clones, just under 85% found once. The sample comprised peripheral blood. The chain joins TRBV27 to TRBJ1-3; TRBD1 agrees at 9 bases. The TCR comes from a woman of 80 years or more with acute or convalescent COVID-19. The CDR3 loop reads CASSPTTGGSGNTIYF. The CDR3, as DNA: TGTGCCAGCAGTCCCACGACAGGGGGCTCTGGAAACACCATATATTTT.